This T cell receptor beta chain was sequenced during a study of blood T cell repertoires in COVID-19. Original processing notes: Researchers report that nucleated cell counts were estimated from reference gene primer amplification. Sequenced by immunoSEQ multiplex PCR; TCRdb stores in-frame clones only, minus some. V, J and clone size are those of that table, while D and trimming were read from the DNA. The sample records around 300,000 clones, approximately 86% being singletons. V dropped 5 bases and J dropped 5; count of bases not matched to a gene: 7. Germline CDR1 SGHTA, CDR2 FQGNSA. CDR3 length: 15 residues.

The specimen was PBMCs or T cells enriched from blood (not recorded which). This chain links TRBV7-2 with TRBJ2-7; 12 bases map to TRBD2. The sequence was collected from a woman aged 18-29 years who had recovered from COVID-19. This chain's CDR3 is CASSRRRLAGDEQYF. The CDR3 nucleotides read TGTGCCAGCAGCCGGAGGAGACTAGCGGGAGACGAGCAGTACTTC.